Below, 24 T cell receptor beta chains from the same sample are listed, as sequenced in a study of control samples from healthy donors and cancer patients. Produced via immunoSEQ multiplex PCR; TCRdb's table is partial and in-frame only. The repertoire holds 35,000 to 40,000 clones, with approximately 82% as singletons. Material: PBMCs. Every receptor here comes from a woman aged 60-70 years with lung cancer.

This chain uses TRBV6-5 with TRBJ2-7; a weak D match, TRBD1 (5 bases). Trimming removed 0 bases from V and 4 bases from J, with 13 bases in between. Germline V gives CDR1 MNHEY, CDR2 SVGAGI. CDR3 length: 15 amino acids. CDR3 protein: CASSYSAGKVYEQYF. CDR3 nucleotide sequence: TGTGCCAGCAGTTACTCGGCAGGGAAGGTTTACGAGCAGTACTTC.

The table lists this clone with a count of one. The rearrangement joins TRBV7-9 to TRBJ2-1; D unresolved. Deletions cut 5 bases from V and 3 bases from J, with 14 bases between. Germline CDR1 SEHNR, CDR2 FQNEAQ (reference sequence). CDR3 length: 15 amino acids. The CDR3 reads CASSKTEVVYNEQFF. The CDR3 DNA reads TGTGCCAGCAGCAAAACAGAGGTGGTCTACAATGAGCAGTTCTTC.

The rearrangement uses TRBV15 and TRBJ1-1, with D possibly matching TRBD1 (6 bases). Germline V gene data show CDR1 as LNHNV and CDR2 as YYDKDF (reference sequence). The V gene lost 6 bases and the J gene lost 0 bases, with 11 bases spanning the gap. This CDR3 spans 14 amino acids. The CDR3 coding sequence is TGTGCCACCAGGAACAGGGACATGAACACTGAAGCTTTCTTT. This codes for CATRNRDMNTEAFF.

The rearrangement joins TRBV3-1 (or the pseudogene TRBV3-2) to TRBJ2-2; 8 bases align to TRBD1. Germline CDR1 and CDR2: LGHDT and YNNKEL (reference sequence). V lost 6 bases and J lost 3; bases outside the gene matches: 9. The CDR3 runs 16 residues. CDR3: CASRQVLQGDTGELFF. Here the CDR3 DNA reads TGTGCCAGCAGGCAGGTGCTACAGGGGGACACCGGGGAGCTGTTTTTT.

J is TRBJ1-2 and V is TRBV11-2, with D hard to call. CDR3 length: 14 amino acids. The V end lost 2 bases, the J end lost 0 bases, and 7 bases lay between the germline ends. Germline CDR1 is SGHAT and CDR2 is FQNNGV. For the CDR3, the DNA is TGTGCCAGCAGCTTATTTGCAGCTAACTATGGCTACACCTTC. Encoded protein: CASSLFAANYGYTF.

This clone has only a few counts. This sequence joins TRBV3-1 (or the pseudogene TRBV3-2) and TRBJ2-3; 7 bases agree with TRBD2. The CDR3 sequence is 14 residues long. The V segment lost 8 bases and the J segment 0 bases; nucleotides outside the gene matches: 5. Per the germline V gene, CDR1 is LGHDT and CDR2 is YNNKEL (reference sequence). CDR3 sequence reads: CASGTSVSTDTQYF. CDR3 DNA: TGTGCCAGCGGCACTAGCGTTAGCACAGATACGCAGTATTTT.

V usage is TRBV12-3 or TRBV12-4 and J usage is TRBJ1-5; no clear D gene. V lost 7 bases and J lost 3, with 7 bases in between. The CDR3 runs 12 residues. The CDR3 sequence: CASTNPNQPQHF. CDR3 coding DNA: TGTGCCAGCACCAACCCCAATCAGCCCCAGCATTTT.

This chain uses TRBV29-1 with TRBJ2-7; 7 nucleotides line up with TRBD1. The ends lost 7 bases at V and 5 bases at J; junction bases unmatched: 5. The germline V gene has CDR1 SQVTM and CDR2 ANQGSEA. This CDR3 is built from 11 residues. CDR3 nucleotides: TGCAGCGGTACAGGGGCCCACGAGCAGTACTTC. Translated, it gives CSGTGAHEQYF.

This clone was recorded once. The gene calls are TRBV4-2 and TRBJ1-2; D unresolved. V was shortened by 0 bases and J by 1 base, with 9 bases between the two germline ends. From germline, CDR1 is LGHNA and CDR2 YNFKEQ. This CDR3 has 15 residues. This CDR3 reads CASSQDRSLNYGYTF. CDR3 nucleotide sequence: TGTGCCAGCAGCCAAGACCGCAGCCTTAACTATGGCTACACCTTC.

CDR3 nucleotide sequence: TGCGCCAGCAGCCAGGGGCGTGACACTGAAGCTTTCTTT. Protein: CASSQGRDTEAFF. The chain carries TRBV5-1 and TRBJ1-1, with D possibly matching TRBD1 (6 bases). V lost 4 bases to trimming and J lost 3 bases, with 10 bases between them. Germline V gives CDR1 SGHRS, CDR2 YFSETQ. This CDR3 comprises 13 residues.

J is TRBJ2-7 and V is TRBV5-6; 7 nucleotides match TRBD1. The germline V gene has CDR1 SGHDT and CDR2 YYEEEE. V lost 4 bases and J lost 3; bases outside the gene matches: 4. CDR3 length: 13 amino acids. The CDR3 bases are TGTGCCAGCAGCAGGGGACAGTACTACGAGCAGTACTTC. As protein: CASSRGQYYEQYF.

V and J are TRBV6-4 and TRBJ2-2; D is undetermined. Germline CDR1 reads MRHNA; CDR2 reads SNTAGT. Trimming removed 4 bases at V and 2 bases at J, with 5 bases between. The CDR3 loop spans 13 amino acids. The CDR3 sequence is CASSGRNTGELFF. CDR3 in DNA: TGTGCCAGCAGTGGGCGAAACACCGGGGAGCTGTTTTTT.

The chain is built from TRBV3-1 (or the pseudogene TRBV3-2) and TRBJ1-2, with D perhaps matching TRBD1 (5 bases). This CDR3 contains 15 residues. Germline CDR1 LGHDT, CDR2 YNNKEL (reference sequence). Trimming stripped 0 bases from V and 5 bases from J, with 13 bases between. The CDR3 reads CASSQEAAGGYGYTF. The CDR3 DNA follows: TGTGCCAGCAGCCAAGAAGCGGCCGGGGGTTATGGCTACACCTTC.

This clone has just one count. V and J are TRBV2 and TRBJ2-7, with 9 bases that match TRBD1. Germline CDR1 is SNHLY and CDR2 is FYNNEI. The V and J ends lost 2 bases and 6 bases, in that order; junction bases with no gene match: 11. This CDR3 spans 16 amino acids. Here the CDR3 DNA reads TGTGCCAGCAGTGAAACCAGAGGGACAGGGCGTACCGAGCAGTACTTC. This translates into CASSETRGTGRTEQYF.

The V and J genes are TRBV11-3 and TRBJ1-1; no definite D call. V was trimmed by 5 bases and J by 6 bases, leaving 10 bases between them. From germline, CDR1 is SGHNT and CDR2 YENEEA. This CDR3 spans 12 amino acids. The CDR3 reads CASSVGRAEAFF. The CDR3 nucleotides are TGTGCCAGCAGCGTTGGAAGGGCTGAAGCTTTCTTT.

The rearrangement joins TRBV6-5 to TRBJ2-3; D unresolved. Germline V gene lookup returns CDR1 MNHEY and CDR2 SVGAGI. CDR3 size: 11 residues. Deletions cut 4 bases from V and 4 bases from J, with 3 bases between. The CDR3, as DNA: TGTGCCAGCAGTTTCGCAGATACGCAGTATTTT. Protein sequence: CASSFADTQYF.

V and J are TRBV19 and TRBJ1-2, with D maybe TRBD1 (6 bases). The ends were cut back, 7 bases at V and 3 bases at J, with 21 bases in the middle. Germline lookup yields CDR1 LNHDA and CDR2 SQIVND (reference sequence). This CDR3 spans 16 amino acids. DNA for the CDR3: TGTGCCAGTAACAAGGGGAATAGGACAGCGGACTATGGCTACACCTTC. Its translation: CASNKGNRTADYGYTF.

This clone has only a few counts. This sequence joins TRBV7-8 and TRBJ1-6; D possibly corresponds to TRBD1 (6 bases). V lost 2 bases and J lost 7, with 15 bases in between. Germline V gene data show CDR1 as SGHVS and CDR2 as FQNEAQ. The CDR3 is made up of 16 amino acids. The CDR3 sequence is CASSLSLIGQNSPLHF. DNA of the CDR3: TGTGCCAGCAGCTTAAGCCTCATAGGACAGAATTCACCCCTCCACTTT.

The chain joins TRBV18 to TRBJ1-1; no clear D. Germline loops: CDR1 KGHSH, CDR2 LQKENI. The V gene lost 3 bases and the J gene lost 4 bases, with 15 bases spanning the gap. The CDR3 length is 15 residues. CDR3 sequence (DNA): TGTGCCAGCTCACCTAATTCAGGTCGGGGCACTGAAGCTTTCTTT. Translation: CASSPNSGRGTEAFF.

The V and J genes are TRBV30 and TRBJ1-6; TRBD1 might be the D (5 bases). This CDR3 has 15 residues. The V end lost 0 bases, the J end lost 7 bases, and 13 bases lay between the germline ends. Germline assignment: CDR1 GTSNPN and CDR2 SVGIG (reference sequence). CDR3 nucleotides: TGTGCCTGGAGTGTACGTAGGGGAAGGAATTCACCCCTCCACTTT. Translation: CAWSVRRGRNSPLHF.

This chain joins TRBV24-1 and TRBJ2-1; TRBD2 is a possible D gene (6 bases). This CDR3 is built from 12 residues. Trimming removed 4 bases from V and 10 bases from J, with 10 bases in between. Germline lookup yields CDR1 KGHDR and CDR2 SFDVKD. CDR3 bases: TGTGCCACCAGTGACGGGGGAAGGGAGCAGTTCTTC. As protein: CATSDGGREQFF.

The chain links TRBV6-5 to TRBJ1-2, with a weak D call TRBD1 (6 bases). The CDR3 extends over 15 amino acids. V was cut by 2 bases and J by 0 bases, with 10 bases left in between. Germline V gives CDR1 MNHEY, CDR2 SVGAGI. CDR3 nucleotides: TGTGCCAGCAGTTACGGGGGGACAACTAACTATGGCTACACCTTC. This encodes CASSYGGTTNYGYTF.

The chain combines TRBV7-9 with TRBJ2-5; D is unresolved. The CDR3 is 15 residues long. Germline CDR1 reads SEHNR; CDR2 reads FQNEAQ (reference sequence). Trimming took off 5 bases at V and 2 bases at J, with 15 bases between the two ends. In DNA, the CDR3 is TGTGCCAGCAGCCCGGCCGGGCAACCACAAGAGACCCAGTACTTC. As protein: CASSPAGQPQETQYF.

The rearrangement uses TRBV2 and TRBJ1-1; a weak D match, TRBD1 (6 bases). CDR3 length equals 15 residues. V shed 9 bases and J shed 4 bases, with 21 bases lying between them. Germline V gives CDR1 SNHLY, CDR2 FYNNEI. CDR3 sequence (DNA): TGTGCCAGTTGGGTTATCTGGGGGCCGCGCACTGAAGCTTTCTTT. This sequence encodes CASWVIWGPRTEAFF.